Sequencing of this T cell receptor beta chain was carried out in a study of shared clonotypes between healthy human individuals. CDR3 length equals 14 residues. V shed 3 bases and J 3 bases; nucleotides not matched to a gene: 4. In germline, CDR1 is LGHNA, CDR2 YNFKEQ. Findings and caveats of the study: Few donors restricted represented genetic and exposure-history diversity.

As concerns this clone: Its specificity is unknown.

Data came from immunoSEQ multiplex PCR; TCRdb stores just in-frame clones and leaves some out. Of 450,000 to 600,000 clones listed, approximately 79% are singletons. This TCR came from a middle-aged woman in good health. Some clones in this sample may be carry-over from other donors' samples. Sequenced input: PBMCs. The chain carries TRBV4-2 and TRBJ2-7, with TRBD2 matching 8 bases. The CDR3 nucleotides read TGTGCCAGCAGCCAGTCAGCGGGAGTCTACGAGCAGTACTTC. This codes for CASSQSAGVYEQYF.